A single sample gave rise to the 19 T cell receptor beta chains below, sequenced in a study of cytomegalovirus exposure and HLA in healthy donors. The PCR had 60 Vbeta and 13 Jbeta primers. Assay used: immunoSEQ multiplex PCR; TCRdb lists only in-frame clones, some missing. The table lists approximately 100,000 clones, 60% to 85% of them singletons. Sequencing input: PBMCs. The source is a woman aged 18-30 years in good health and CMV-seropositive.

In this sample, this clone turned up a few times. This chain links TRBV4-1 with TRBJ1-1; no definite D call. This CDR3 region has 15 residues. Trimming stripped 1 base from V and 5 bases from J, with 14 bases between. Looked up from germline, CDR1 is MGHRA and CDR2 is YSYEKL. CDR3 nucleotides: TGCGCCAGCAGCCAAGGCATGATGGCACCTACTGAAGCTTTCTTT. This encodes CASSQGMMAPTEAFF.

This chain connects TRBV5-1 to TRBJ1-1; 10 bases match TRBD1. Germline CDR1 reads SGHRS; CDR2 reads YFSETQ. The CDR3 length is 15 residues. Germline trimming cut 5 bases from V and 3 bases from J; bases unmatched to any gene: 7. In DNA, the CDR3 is TGCGCCAGCAGATCGACAGGGGGCCCTGACACTGAAGCTTTCTTT. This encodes CASRSTGGPDTEAFF.

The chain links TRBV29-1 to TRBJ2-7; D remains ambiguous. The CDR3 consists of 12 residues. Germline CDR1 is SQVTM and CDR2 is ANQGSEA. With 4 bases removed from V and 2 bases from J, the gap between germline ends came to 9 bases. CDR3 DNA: TGCAGCGTTGTGCGGCGGACCTACGAGCAGTACTTC. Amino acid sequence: CSVVRRTYEQYF.

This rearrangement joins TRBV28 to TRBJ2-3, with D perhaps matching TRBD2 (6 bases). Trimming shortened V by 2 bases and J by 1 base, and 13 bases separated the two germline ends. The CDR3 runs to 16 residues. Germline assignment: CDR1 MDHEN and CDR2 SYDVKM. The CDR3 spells CASSLDLTGGTDTQYF. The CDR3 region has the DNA TGTGCCAGCAGTTTAGATCTCACGGGAGGCACAGATACGCAGTATTTT.

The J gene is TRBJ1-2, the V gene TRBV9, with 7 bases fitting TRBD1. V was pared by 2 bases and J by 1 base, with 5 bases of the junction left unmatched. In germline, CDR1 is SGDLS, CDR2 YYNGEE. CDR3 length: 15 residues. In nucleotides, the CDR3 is TGTGCCAGCAGCGTTGGACAGGACATTAACTATGGCTACACCTTC. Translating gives CASSVGQDINYGYTF.

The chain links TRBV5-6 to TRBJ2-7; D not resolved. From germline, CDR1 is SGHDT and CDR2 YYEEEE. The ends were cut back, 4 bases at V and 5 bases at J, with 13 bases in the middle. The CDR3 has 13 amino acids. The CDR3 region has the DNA TGTGCCAGCAGCCCCCCTGACTTCCACGAGCAGTACTTC. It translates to CASSPPDFHEQYF.

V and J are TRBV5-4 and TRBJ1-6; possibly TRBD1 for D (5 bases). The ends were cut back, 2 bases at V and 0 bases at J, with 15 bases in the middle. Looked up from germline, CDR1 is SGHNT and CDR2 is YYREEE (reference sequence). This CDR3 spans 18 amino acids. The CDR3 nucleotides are TGTGCCAGCAGCTTCGGAGGGGTTCTAGTCTCCTATAATTCACCCCTCCACTTT. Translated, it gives CASSFGGVLVSYNSPLHF.

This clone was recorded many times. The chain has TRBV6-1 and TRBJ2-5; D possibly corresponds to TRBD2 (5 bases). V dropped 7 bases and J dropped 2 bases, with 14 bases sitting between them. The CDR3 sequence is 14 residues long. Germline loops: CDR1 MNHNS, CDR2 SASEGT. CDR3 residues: CASTRTVTQETQYF. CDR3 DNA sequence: TGTGCCAGCACCCGGACTGTTACACAAGAGACCCAGTACTTC.

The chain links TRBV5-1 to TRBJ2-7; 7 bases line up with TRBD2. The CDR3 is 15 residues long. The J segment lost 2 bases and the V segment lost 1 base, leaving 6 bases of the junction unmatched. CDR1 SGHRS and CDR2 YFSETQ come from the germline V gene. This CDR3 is CASSLMAGTTYEQYF. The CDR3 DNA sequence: TGCGCCAGCAGCTTGATGGCAGGGACTACCTACGAGCAGTACTTC.

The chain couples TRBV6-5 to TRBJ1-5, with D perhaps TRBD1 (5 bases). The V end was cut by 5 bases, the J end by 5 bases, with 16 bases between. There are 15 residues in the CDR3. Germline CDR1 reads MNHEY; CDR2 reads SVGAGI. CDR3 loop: CASSPDQGGYQPQHF. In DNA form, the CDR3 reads TGTGCCAGCAGTCCGGACCAGGGCGGTTATCAGCCCCAGCATTTT.

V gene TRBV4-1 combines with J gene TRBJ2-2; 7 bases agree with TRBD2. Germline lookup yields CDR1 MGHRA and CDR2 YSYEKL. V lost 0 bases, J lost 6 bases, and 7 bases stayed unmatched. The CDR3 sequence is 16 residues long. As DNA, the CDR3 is TGCGCCAGCAGCCAAGACTTAGCGGGCCTTCCCGGGGAGCTGTTTTTT. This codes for CASSQDLAGLPGELFF.

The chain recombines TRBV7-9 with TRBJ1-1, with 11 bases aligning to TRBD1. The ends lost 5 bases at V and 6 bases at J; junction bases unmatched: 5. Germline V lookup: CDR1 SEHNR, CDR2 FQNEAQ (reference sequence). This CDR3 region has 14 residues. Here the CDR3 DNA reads TGTGCCAGCAGCAGCGGACAGGGGGCCGCTGAAGCTTTCTTT. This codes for CASSSGQGAAEAFF.

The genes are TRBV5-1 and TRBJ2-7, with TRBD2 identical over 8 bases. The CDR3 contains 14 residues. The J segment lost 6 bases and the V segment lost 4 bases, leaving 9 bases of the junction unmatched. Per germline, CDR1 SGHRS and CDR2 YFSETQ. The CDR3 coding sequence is TGCGCCAGCAGCCCAAGCGGGAGCGTACTCGAGCAGTACTTC. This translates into CASSPSGSVLEQYF.

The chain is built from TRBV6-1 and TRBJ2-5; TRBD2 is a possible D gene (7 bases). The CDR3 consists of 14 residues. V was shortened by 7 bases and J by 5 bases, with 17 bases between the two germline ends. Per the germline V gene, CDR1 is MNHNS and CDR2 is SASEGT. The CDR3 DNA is TGTGCCAGCAATCTAATGGGGGGGCGGGAGACCCAGTACTTC. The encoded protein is CASNLMGGRETQYF.

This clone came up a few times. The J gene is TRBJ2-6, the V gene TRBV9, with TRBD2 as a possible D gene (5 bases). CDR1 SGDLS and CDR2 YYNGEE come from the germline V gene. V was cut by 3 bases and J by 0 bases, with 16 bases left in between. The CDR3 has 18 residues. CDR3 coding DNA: TGTGCCAGCAGCGACACTAGTCACTTCACCTCTGGGGCCAACGTCCTGACTTTC. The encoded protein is CASSDTSHFTSGANVLTF.

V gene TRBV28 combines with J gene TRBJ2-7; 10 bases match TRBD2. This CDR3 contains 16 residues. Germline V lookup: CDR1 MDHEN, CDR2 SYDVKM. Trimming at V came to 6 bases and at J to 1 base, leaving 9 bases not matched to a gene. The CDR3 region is CASRRPQREGSYEQYF. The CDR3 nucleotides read TGTGCCAGCAGAAGACCTCAGCGGGAGGGATCCTACGAGCAGTACTTC.

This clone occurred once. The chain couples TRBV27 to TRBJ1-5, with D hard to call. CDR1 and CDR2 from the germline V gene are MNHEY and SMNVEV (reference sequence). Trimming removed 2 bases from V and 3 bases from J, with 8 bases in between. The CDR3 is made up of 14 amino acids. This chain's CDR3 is CASSLAGTNQPQHF. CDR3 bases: TGTGCCAGCAGTTTAGCGGGTACCAATCAGCCCCAGCATTTT.

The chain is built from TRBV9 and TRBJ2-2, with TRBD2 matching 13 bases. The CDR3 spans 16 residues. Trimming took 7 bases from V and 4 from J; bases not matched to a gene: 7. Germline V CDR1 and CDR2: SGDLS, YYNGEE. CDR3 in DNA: TGTGCCAGCCACGGACTAGCGGGAGAGGGCACCGGGGAGCTGTTTTTT. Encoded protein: CASHGLAGEGTGELFF.

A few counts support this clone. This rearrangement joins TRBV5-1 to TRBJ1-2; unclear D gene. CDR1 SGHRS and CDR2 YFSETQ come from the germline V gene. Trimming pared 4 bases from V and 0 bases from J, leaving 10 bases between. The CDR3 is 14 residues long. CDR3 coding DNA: TGCGCCAGCAGCCCAGCTGGAGCTAACTATGGCTACACCTTC. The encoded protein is CASSPAGANYGYTF.